These 18 T cell receptor beta chains were sequenced from one sample in a study of control samples from healthy donors and cancer patients. Clones were read by immunoSEQ multiplex PCR, and TCRdb kept only the in-frame ones, dropping some. The table has about 170,000 clones, 91% seen once. The sample comprised blood. The origin of the receptors is a woman aged 25 to 45 in good health.

This clone is a singleton in its sample. The J gene is TRBJ2-7, the V gene TRBV28; 9 bases fit TRBD2. Germline CDR1 reads MDHEN; CDR2 reads SYDVKM. This CDR3 has 16 residues. Trimming removed 3 bases from V and 2 bases from J; junction bases left unmatched: 8. Here the CDR3 reads CASSLGGGGRAYEQYF. The CDR3 DNA reads as TGTGCCAGCAGTTTGGGGGGAGGCGGGAGGGCCTACGAGCAGTACTTC.

CDR3 in amino acids: CASSERLGYDIQYF. The CDR3, as DNA: TGTGCCAGCAGCGAACGACTAGGCTACGACATTCAGTACTTC. The V call is TRBV7-2, the J call TRBJ2-4, with D possibly TRBD2 on 6 matching bases. Germline V CDR1 and CDR2: SGHTA, FQGNSA. The CDR3 extends over 14 amino acids. Trimming removed 5 bases at V and 8 bases at J, with 16 bases between.

The V gene is TRBV18, the J gene TRBJ1-4, with TRBD1 as a possible D gene (6 bases). The CDR3 is made up of 15 amino acids. Trimming stripped 0 bases from V and 7 bases from J, with 12 bases between. Germline CDR1 is KGHSH and CDR2 is LQKENI. Here the CDR3 reads CASSPPPGAVEKLFF. CDR3 coding DNA: TGTGCCAGCTCACCACCGCCAGGGGCCGTTGAAAAACTGTTTTTT.

The CDR3 sequence: CASSFPGTYEQYF. CDR3 sequence (DNA): TGTGCCAGCAGTTTTCCAGGGACCTACGAGCAGTACTTC. The V gene is TRBV28, the J gene TRBJ2-7; the D gene is possibly TRBD1 (5 bases). This CDR3 has 13 residues. Germline CDR1 and CDR2: MDHEN and SYDVKM. Trimming left V 3 bases short and J 2 bases short, with 8 bases between.

The V call is TRBV24-1, the J call TRBJ2-2; 10 bases map to TRBD1. CDR1 KGHDR and CDR2 SFDVKD come from the germline V gene. V shed 3 bases, J shed 3 bases, and the junction held 3 bases outside the gene matches. The CDR3 extends over 16 amino acids. This CDR3 reads CATSDRQGADTGELFF. In DNA form, the CDR3 reads TGTGCCACCAGTGATAGACAGGGGGCAGACACCGGGGAGCTGTTTTTT.

The chain carries TRBV6-1 and TRBJ1-1; D not resolved. Between the trimmed V and J ends, which lost 2 bases and 1 base, there was a span of 5 bases. The CDR3 length is 13 residues. Germline CDR1 MNHNS, CDR2 SASEGT. The CDR3 DNA sequence: TGTGCCAGCAGTGAACTGCCGAACACTGAAGCTTTCTTT. Translated, it gives CASSELPNTEAFF.

The V gene is TRBV28, the J gene TRBJ1-2; D unresolved. This CDR3 is built from 14 residues. From germline, CDR1 is MDHEN and CDR2 SYDVKM. Trimming took off 2 bases at V and 4 bases at J, with 11 bases between the two ends. The CDR3 nucleotides are TGTGCCAGCAGTTTAATGGGCCCTACCTATGGCTACACCTTC. This sequence encodes CASSLMGPTYGYTF.

This clone has just one count. The chain is built from TRBV20-1 and TRBJ2-7, with a weak D call TRBD2 (5 bases). Trimming cost V 6 bases and J 3 bases, with 9 bases left between them. CDR1 is DFQATT, CDR2 SNEGSKA, per germline (reference sequence). The CDR3 sequence is 11 residues long. The CDR3 reads CSAHRDYEQYF. Written as DNA, the CDR3 is TGCAGTGCCCACCGGGACTACGAGCAGTACTTC.

The V gene is TRBV5-1, the J gene TRBJ1-4; D gene uncertain. Germline V gene data show CDR1 as SGHRS and CDR2 as YFSETQ. Trimming took off 0 bases at V and 2 bases at J, with 5 bases between the two ends. CDR3 length: 14 amino acids. The DNA for the CDR3 is TGCGCCAGCAGCTTGGACAAGACTAATGAAAAACTGTTTTTT. Translated: CASSLDKTNEKLFF.

The chain joins TRBV27 to TRBJ1-6; D is possibly TRBD1 (5 bases). The V end was cut by 6 bases, the J end by 7 bases, with 10 bases between. The germline gives CDR1 MNHEY, CDR2 SMNVEV (reference sequence). The CDR3 contains 13 residues. The chain's CDR3 is CASSREENSPLHF. The CDR3 coding sequence is TGTGCCAGCAGCAGGGAGGAGAATTCACCCCTCCACTTT.

This clone occurred many times. V gene TRBV6-4 combines with J gene TRBJ2-2, with unresolved D. CDR1 and CDR2 from the germline V gene are MRHNA and SNTAGT. V lost 4 bases and J 1 base, leaving 7 bases between the germline ends. CDR3 length equals 14 residues. The CDR3 sequence is CASSALQNTGELFF. CDR3 in DNA: TGTGCCAGCAGTGCCCTACAGAACACCGGGGAGCTGTTTTTT.

The chain couples TRBV3-1 (or the pseudogene TRBV3-2) to TRBJ2-1; 11 bases match TRBD2. The junction had 7 bases not matched to a gene; V was cut back by 2 bases and J by 4 bases. Germline V gene sequence: CDR1 LGHDT, CDR2 YNNKEL (reference sequence). This CDR3 has 17 residues. CDR3 amino acids: CASSQLQLAGVYNEQFF. The CDR3, as DNA: TGTGCCAGCAGCCAACTACAACTAGCGGGAGTTTACAATGAGCAGTTCTTC.

V usage is TRBV2 and J usage is TRBJ1-2; a possible D gene is TRBD1 (6 bases). Germline lookup yields CDR1 SNHLY and CDR2 FYNNEI. The CDR3 covers 12 residues. V lost 5 bases and J lost 4, with 8 bases in between. In nucleotides, the CDR3 is TGTGCCAGCAGTCCGACAGGCTATGGCTACACCTTC. It yields the protein CASSPTGYGYTF.

V gene TRBV28 combines with J gene TRBJ1-2, with a tentative D call TRBD1 (6 bases). The V gene's germline CDR1 is MDHEN and CDR2 SYDVKM. Between the trimmed V and J ends, which lost 2 bases and 0 bases, there was a span of 16 bases. The CDR3 covers 17 residues. CDR3 amino acids: CASSLGVGGNANYGYTF. The CDR3 nucleotides are TGTGCCAGCAGTTTAGGGGTAGGGGGGAACGCTAACTATGGCTACACCTTC.

This clone appeared a single time. This chain connects TRBV7-3 to TRBJ2-5; perhaps TRBD1 as D (6 bases). Germline loops: CDR1 SGHTA, CDR2 FQGTGA. Deletions cut 7 bases from V and 1 base from J, with 10 bases between. The CDR3 has 13 amino acids. The CDR3: CASTCRGQETQYF. The CDR3 DNA is TGTGCCAGCACCTGCAGGGGCCAAGAGACCCAGTACTTC.

The chain is built from TRBV4-3 and TRBJ1-2; 9 bases map to TRBD1. The CDR3 spans 17 residues. Germline CDR1 and CDR2: LGHNA and YSLEER. With 4 bases clipped from V and 4 bases from J, the junction kept 13 bases outside the gene matches. Here the CDR3 DNA reads TGCGCCAGCAGCCGGGACAGGGTAACGGGTATGGTCTATGGCTACACCTTC. It translates to CASSRDRVTGMVYGYTF.

The J gene is TRBJ2-3, the V gene TRBV11-1, with TRBD2 identical over 8 bases. The germline V gene has CDR1 SGHAT and CDR2 FQDESV (reference sequence). This CDR3 has 14 amino acids. J was trimmed by 5 bases and V by 5 bases; bases with no gene match: 6. The chain's CDR3 is CASSRSGDLDTQYF. Written as DNA, the CDR3 is TGTGCCAGCAGCCGTAGCGGGGATTTAGATACGCAGTATTTT. The full variable domain, its missing parts supplied by reference TRBV11-1 and TRBJ2-3, is EAEVAQSPRYKITEKSQAVAFWCDPISGHATLYWYRQILGQGPELLVQFQDESVVDDSQLPKDRFSAERLKGVDSTLKIQPAELGDSAMYLCASSRSGDLDTQYFGPGTRLTVL.

V gene TRBV7-2 combines with J gene TRBJ2-7, with TRBD2 identical over 10 bases. The V gene's germline CDR1 is SGHTA and CDR2 FQGNSA. The CDR3 is 13 residues long. The V segment lost 5 bases and the J segment 3 bases; nucleotides outside the gene matches: 1. CDR3 bases: TGTGCCAGCAGCCCTAGCGGGAGCTACGAGCAGTACTTC. Amino acid sequence: CASSPSGSYEQYF.